One and the same sample provided the 7 T cell receptor beta chains below, sequenced in a study of radiotherapy plus CTLA-4 blockade in lung cancer. Sequenced by immunoSEQ multiplex PCR; TCRdb stores in-frame clones only, minus some. The top ten hold around 0.85% of the sample, which has 78,000 or so clones, about 88% seen once. The sequencing here drew on peripheral blood, taken from a patient treated with radiotherapy plus ipilimumab. The receptor source for this set is a human donor with non-small cell lung cancer who had stable disease on radiotherapy plus ipilimumab.

This chain uses TRBV27 with TRBJ2-7, with TRBD1 matching over 7 bases. The J segment lost 8 bases and the V segment lost 5 bases, leaving 6 bases of the junction unmatched. This CDR3 spans 12 amino acids. CDR1 is MNHEY, CDR2 SMNVEV, per germline (reference sequence). The CDR3 here is CASSLRQGKQYF. The CDR3 region has the DNA TGTGCCAGCAGTCTTCGACAGGGCAAGCAGTACTTC.

This clone showed up just once. The CDR3 nucleotides read TGTGCCAGTAGTCAGGGTTGGGGCAATCAGCCCCAGCATTTT. Translating gives CASSQGWGNQPQHF. This rearrangement joins TRBV19 to TRBJ1-5, with D possibly being TRBD1 (5 bases). Between the trimmed V and J ends, which lost 5 bases and 2 bases, there was a span of 10 bases. The germline V gene encodes CDR1 LNHDA and CDR2 SQIVND (reference sequence). The CDR3 is 14 amino acids. The full variable domain, completed using reference TRBV19 and TRBJ1-5, is DGGITQSPKYLFRKEGQNVTLSCEQNLNHDAMYWYRQDPGQGLRLIYYSQIVNDFQKGDIAEGYSVSREKKESFPLTVTSAQKNPTAFYLCASSQGWGNQPQHFGDGTRLSIL.

This clone was seen a handful of times. The chain recombines TRBV7-9 with TRBJ1-4; the match to TRBD1 covers 11 bases. V gave up 5 bases and J gave up 7 bases; unmatched junction bases: 6. In germline, CDR1 is SEHNR, CDR2 FQNEAQ (reference sequence). The CDR3 has 15 residues. This CDR3 is CASSMRTGGGEKLFF. CDR3 sequence (DNA): TGTGCCAGCAGCATGCGGACAGGGGGCGGTGAAAAACTGTTTTTT.

The chain employs TRBV6-5 and TRBJ1-3, with D uncertain. Germline V gene sequence: CDR1 MNHEY, CDR2 SVGAGI. V was cut by 7 bases and J by 4 bases, with 5 bases left in between. The CDR3 has 11 amino acids. The CDR3 here is CASNGGNTIYF. CDR3 DNA: TGTGCCAGCAACGGCGGAAACACCATATATTTT.

The chain links TRBV19 to TRBJ1-5; 9 positions match TRBD1. Germline trimming cut 7 bases from V and 6 bases from J; bases unmatched to any gene: 4. Germline loops: CDR1 LNHDA, CDR2 SQIVND (reference sequence). CDR3 size: 13 residues. CDR3 sequence: CASKGQGSQPQHF. CDR3 sequence (DNA): TGTGCCAGTAAGGGACAGGGTAGTCAGCCCCAGCATTTT.

The CDR3 here is CASSDSTGSGYTF. The CDR3 region has the DNA TGTGCCAGCAGTGACTCGACAGGGTCCGGCTACACCTTC. The chain links TRBV6-4 to TRBJ1-2, with 7 bases that match TRBD1. The CDR3 length is 13 residues. J lost 8 bases, V lost 0 bases, and 3 bases had no gene match. Per germline, CDR1 MRHNA and CDR2 SNTAGT.

V gene TRBV11-1 combines with J gene TRBJ2-1; D gene unclear. The CDR3 runs to 12 residues. Per germline, CDR1 SGHAT and CDR2 FQDESV (reference sequence). Trimming took 5 bases from V and 5 from J, leaving 7 bases between them. The CDR3 is CASSREHNEQFF. DNA for the CDR3: TGTGCCAGCAGCCGAGAACACAATGAGCAGTTCTTC. Full variable domain (remainder filled in from reference TRBV11-1 and TRBJ2-1): EAEVAQSPRYKITEKSQAVAFWCDPISGHATLYWYRQILGQGPELLVQFQDESVVDDSQLPKDRFSAERLKGVDSTLKIQPAELGDSAMYLCASSREHNEQFFGPGTRLTVL.